The 12 T cell receptor beta chains below come from one sample, sequenced in a study of blood T cell repertoires in COVID-19. Here immunoSEQ multiplex PCR was the method, and the copy in TCRdb shows in-frame clones only, minus some. The sample holds about 100,000 clones, approximately 87% seen once. The sample comprised peripheral blood. The receptors come from a woman aged 25 to 39 with acute or convalescent COVID-19.

The V call is TRBV5-1, the J call TRBJ1-2; 7 bases line up with TRBD1. Unmatched junction bases numbered 4, after V lost 4 bases and J lost 4 bases. Germline loops: CDR1 SGHRS, CDR2 YFSETQ. This CDR3 has 13 amino acids. CDR3 loop: CASSHRQGYGYTF. In DNA form, the CDR3 reads TGCGCCAGCAGCCATAGACAGGGCTATGGCTACACCTTC.

This clone appeared a single time. This chain links TRBV27 with TRBJ2-2; maybe TRBD1 (7 bases). Germline CDR1 and CDR2: MNHEY and SMNVEV (reference sequence). This CDR3 has 17 residues. V shed 5 bases and J shed 6 bases, with 22 bases lying between them. CDR3 loop: CASSRDRVKRRAGELFF. The CDR3 nucleotides are TGTGCCAGCAGTCGAGACAGGGTAAAGAGGAGGGCCGGGGAGCTGTTTTTT.

The CDR3 region is CASSFQGRKGGYTF. DNA for the CDR3: TGTGCCAGCAGTTTTCAGGGGCGGAAAGGCGGCTACACCTTC. V and J are TRBV27 and TRBJ1-2, with a weak D call TRBD1 (6 bases). Germline V CDR1 and CDR2: MNHEY, SMNVEV (reference sequence). The CDR3 has 14 residues. The V and J ends lost 3 bases and 8 bases respectively, with 16 bases between them.

The chain couples TRBV2 to TRBJ1-6; 10 bases map to TRBD1. Germline CDR1 is SNHLY and CDR2 is FYNNEI. This CDR3 has 14 amino acids. V shed 6 bases and J 7 bases; nucleotides not matched to a gene: 3. The CDR3 sequence is CASRQGQGNSPLHF. The CDR3 bases are TGTGCCAGCAGGCAGGGACAGGGGAATTCACCCCTCCACTTT.

The V gene is TRBV3-1 (or the pseudogene TRBV3-2), the J gene TRBJ1-6; 8 bases are a match to TRBD1. This CDR3 is 17 amino acids long. V dropped 1 base and J dropped 4; count of bases not matched to a gene: 6. Germline V gene lookup returns CDR1 LGHDT and CDR2 YNNKEL (reference sequence). The CDR3 here is CASSQVPGQGYNSPLHF. The CDR3 coding sequence is TGTGCCAGCAGCCAAGTCCCTGGACAGGGATATAATTCACCCCTCCACTTT.

V is TRBV12-3 or TRBV12-4 and J is TRBJ1-1, with D hard to call. CDR3 size: 12 residues. Between the trimmed V and J ends, which lost 3 bases and 7 bases, there was a span of 9 bases. CDR3 nucleotide sequence: TGTGCCAGCAGTTTTATTAGTTTTGAAGCTTTCTTT. Protein sequence: CASSFISFEAFF.

The V gene is TRBV18, the J gene TRBJ1-6; tentatively, D is TRBD1 (5 bases). This CDR3 has 15 residues. The ends were cut back, 1 base at V and 8 bases at J, with 12 bases in the middle. CDR1 KGHSH and CDR2 LQKENI come from the germline V gene. CDR3 sequence: CASSPRQGPDSPLHF. Here the CDR3 DNA reads TGTGCCAGCTCACCACGCCAGGGCCCGGATTCACCCCTCCACTTT.

V is TRBV9 and J is TRBJ2-7; TRBD1 agrees at 7 bases. Germline V lookup: CDR1 SGDLS, CDR2 YYNGEE. The ends lost 4 bases at V and 4 bases at J; junction bases unmatched: 8. The CDR3 covers 14 residues. The CDR3 sequence: CASSQLDRDYEQYF. The CDR3, as DNA: TGTGCCAGCAGCCAACTTGACAGGGATTACGAGCAGTACTTC.

V gene TRBV11-3 combines with J gene TRBJ2-1; D remains unclear. The CDR3 sequence is 13 residues long. The V gene's germline CDR1 is SGHNT and CDR2 YENEEA. Trimming took off 1 base at V and 7 bases at J, with 8 bases between the two ends. Here the CDR3 DNA reads TGTGCCAGCAGCTTAGCTAACCTGAATGAGCAGTTCTTC. Translation gives CASSLANLNEQFF.

This chain connects TRBV9 to TRBJ1-6, with D possibly being TRBD1 (6 bases). The germline V and J ends were trimmed by 4 bases and 10 bases, with 15 bases remaining between them. The germline CDR1 and CDR2 sequences are SGDLS and YYNGEE. CDR3 length equals 14 residues. CDR3 region: CASSTRGAGSPLHF. CDR3 coding DNA: TGTGCCAGCAGCACCCGGGGGGCCGGATCACCCCTCCACTTT.

The CDR3, as DNA: TGTGCCAGCAGCTTGTTAGATTCACCCCTCCACTTT. Its protein is CASSLLDSPLHF. The V call is TRBV7-9, the J call TRBJ1-6; D ambiguous. The germline gives CDR1 SEHNR, CDR2 FQNEAQ (reference sequence). V was shortened by 3 bases and J by 8 bases, with 5 bases between the two germline ends. The CDR3 contains 12 residues. Full variable domain (outside the CDR3, taken from reference TRBV7-9 and TRBJ1-6): DTGVSQNPRHKITKRGQNVTFRCDPISEHNRLYWYRQTLGQGPEFLTYFQNEAQLEKSRLLSDRFSAERPKGSFSTLEIQRTEQGDSAMYLCASSLLDSPLHFGNGTRLTVT.

This chain connects TRBV4-2 to TRBJ2-7; weak D call: TRBD2 (6 bases). The CDR3 is 15 amino acids. V was pared by 0 bases and J by 2 bases, with 11 bases between. Germline V gene data show CDR1 as LGHNA and CDR2 as YNFKEQ. CDR3 in amino acids: CASSQDVEGPYEQYF. The CDR3 DNA sequence: TGTGCCAGCAGCCAAGACGTGGAGGGACCCTACGAGCAGTACTTC.